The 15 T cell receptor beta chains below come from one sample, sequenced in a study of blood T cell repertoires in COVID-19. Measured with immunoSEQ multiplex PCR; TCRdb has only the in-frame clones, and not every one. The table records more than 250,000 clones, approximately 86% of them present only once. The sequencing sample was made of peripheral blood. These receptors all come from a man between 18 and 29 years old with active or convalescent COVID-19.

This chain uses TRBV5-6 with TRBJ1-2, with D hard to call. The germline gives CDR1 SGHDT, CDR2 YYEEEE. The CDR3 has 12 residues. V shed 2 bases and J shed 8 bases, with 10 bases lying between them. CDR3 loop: CASSLRGGGYTF. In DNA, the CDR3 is TGTGCCAGCAGCTTACGGGGTGGAGGCTACACCTTC.

The CDR3 reads CATSEGPYGRPDTQYF. CDR3 coding DNA: TGTGCCACCAGTGAGGGCCCTTACGGTCGGCCAGATACGCAGTATTTT. J is TRBJ2-3 and V is TRBV24-1; D ambiguous. This CDR3 contains 16 residues. V was trimmed by 4 bases and J by 4 bases, leaving 17 bases between them. CDR1 is KGHDR and CDR2 is SFDVKD in the germline V gene.

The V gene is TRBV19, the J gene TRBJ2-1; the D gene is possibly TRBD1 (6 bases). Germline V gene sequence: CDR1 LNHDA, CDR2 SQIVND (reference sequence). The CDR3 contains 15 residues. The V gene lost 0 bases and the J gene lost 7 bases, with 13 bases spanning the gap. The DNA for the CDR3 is TGTGCCAGTAGTATAGACCTCCTCAGGGGAAATGAGCAGTTCTTC. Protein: CASSIDLLRGNEQFF. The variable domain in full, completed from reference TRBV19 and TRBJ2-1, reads DGGITQSPKYLFRKEGQNVTLSCEQNLNHDAMYWYRQDPGQGLRLIYYSQIVNDFQKGDIAEGYSVSREKKESFPLTVTSAQKNPTAFYLCASSIDLLRGNEQFFGPGTRLTVL.

The CDR3: CASSQGQGAANYGYTF. In DNA form, the CDR3 reads TGCGCCAGCAGCCAAGGACAGGGGGCGGCTAACTATGGCTACACCTTC. V and J are TRBV5-1 and TRBJ1-2, with 11 nucleotides matching TRBD1. The CDR3 extends over 16 amino acids. V shed 4 bases and J 0 bases; nucleotides not matched to a gene: 5. Germline lookup yields CDR1 SGHRS and CDR2 YFSETQ. The whole variable domain, filled in from reference TRBV5-1 and TRBJ1-2, reads KAGVTQTPRYLIKTRGQQVTLSCSPISGHRSVSWYQQTPGQGLQFLFEYFSETQRNKGNFPGRFSGRQFSNSRSEMNVSTLELGDSALYLCASSQGQGAANYGYTFGSGTRLTVV.

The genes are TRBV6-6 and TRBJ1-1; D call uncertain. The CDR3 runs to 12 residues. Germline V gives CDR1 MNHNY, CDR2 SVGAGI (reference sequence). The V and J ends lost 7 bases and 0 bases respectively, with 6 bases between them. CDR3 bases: TGTGCCAGCACCGGTATGAACACTGAAGCTTTCTTT. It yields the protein CASTGMNTEAFF.

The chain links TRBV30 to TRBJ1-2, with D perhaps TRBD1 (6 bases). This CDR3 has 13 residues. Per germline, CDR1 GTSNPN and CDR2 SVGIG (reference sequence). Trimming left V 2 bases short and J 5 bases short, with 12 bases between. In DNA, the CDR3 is TGTGCCTGGAGTAGGGGACAACTATATGGCTACACCTTC. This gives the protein CAWSRGQLYGYTF.

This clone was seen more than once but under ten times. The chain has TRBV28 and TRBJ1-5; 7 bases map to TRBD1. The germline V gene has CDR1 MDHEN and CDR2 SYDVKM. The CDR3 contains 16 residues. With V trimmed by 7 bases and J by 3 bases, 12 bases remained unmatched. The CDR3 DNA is TGTGCCAGCACCCCTGCCCAGGGGGGATACAATCAGCCCCAGCATTTT. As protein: CASTPAQGGYNQPQHF.

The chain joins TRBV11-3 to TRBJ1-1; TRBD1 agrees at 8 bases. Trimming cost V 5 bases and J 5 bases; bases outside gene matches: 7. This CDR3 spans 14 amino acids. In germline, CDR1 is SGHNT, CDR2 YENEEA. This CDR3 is CASSIGQGVTEAFF. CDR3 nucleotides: TGTGCCAGCAGCATCGGACAGGGCGTAACTGAAGCTTTCTTT.

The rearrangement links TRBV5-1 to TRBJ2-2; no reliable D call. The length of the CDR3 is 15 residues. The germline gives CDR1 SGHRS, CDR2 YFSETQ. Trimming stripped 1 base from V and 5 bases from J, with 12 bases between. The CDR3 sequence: CASSLQAPTTGELFF. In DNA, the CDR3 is TGCGCCAGCAGCTTGCAGGCGCCCACTACCGGGGAGCTGTTTTTT.

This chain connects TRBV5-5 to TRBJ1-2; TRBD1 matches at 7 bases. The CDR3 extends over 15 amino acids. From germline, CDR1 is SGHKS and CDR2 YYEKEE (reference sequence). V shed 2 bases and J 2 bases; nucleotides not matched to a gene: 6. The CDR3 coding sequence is TGTGCCAGCAGCTTAGCAGGGACAGCAAACTATGGCTACACCTTC. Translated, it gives CASSLAGTANYGYTF.

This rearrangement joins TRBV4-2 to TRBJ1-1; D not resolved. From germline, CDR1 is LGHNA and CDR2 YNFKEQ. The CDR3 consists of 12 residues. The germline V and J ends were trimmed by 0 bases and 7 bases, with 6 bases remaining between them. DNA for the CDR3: TGTGCCAGCAGCCAAGACAGTGGTGAAGCTTTCTTT. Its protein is CASSQDSGEAFF.

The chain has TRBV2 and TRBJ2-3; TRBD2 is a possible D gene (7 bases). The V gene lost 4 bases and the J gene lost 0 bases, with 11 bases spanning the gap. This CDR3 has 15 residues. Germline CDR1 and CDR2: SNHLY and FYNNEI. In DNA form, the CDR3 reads TGTGCCAGCAGTGGTGGCGGGGGCAGCACAGATACGCAGTATTTT. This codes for CASSGGGGSTDTQYF.

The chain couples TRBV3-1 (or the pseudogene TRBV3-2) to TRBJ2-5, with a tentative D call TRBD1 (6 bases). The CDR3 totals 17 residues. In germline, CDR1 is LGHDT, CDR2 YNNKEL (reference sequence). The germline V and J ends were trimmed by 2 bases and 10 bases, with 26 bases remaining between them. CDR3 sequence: CASSQLSQGPSNQSQYF. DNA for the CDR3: TGTGCCAGCAGCCAACTGTCCCAGGGGCCGTCGAATCAGAGCCAGTACTTC.

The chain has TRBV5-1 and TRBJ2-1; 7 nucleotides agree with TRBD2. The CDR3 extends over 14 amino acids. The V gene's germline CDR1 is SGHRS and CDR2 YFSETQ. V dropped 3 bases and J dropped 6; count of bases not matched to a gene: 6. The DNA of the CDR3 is TGCGCCAGCAGCTGGGGGGACTACGGCAATGAGCAGTTCTTC. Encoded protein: CASSWGDYGNEQFF.

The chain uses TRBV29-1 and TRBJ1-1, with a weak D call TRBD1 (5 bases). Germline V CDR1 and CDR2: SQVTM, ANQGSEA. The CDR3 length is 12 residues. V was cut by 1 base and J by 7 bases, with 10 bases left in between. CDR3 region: CSVEVGGLEAFF. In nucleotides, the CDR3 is TGCAGCGTTGAAGTCGGGGGTCTTGAAGCTTTCTTT. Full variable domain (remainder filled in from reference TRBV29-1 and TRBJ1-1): SAVISQKPSRDICQRGTSLTIQCQVDSQVTMMFWYRQQPGQSLTLIATANQGSEATYESGFVIDKFPISRPNLTFSTLTVSNMSPEDSSIYLCSVEVGGLEAFFGQGTRLTVV.